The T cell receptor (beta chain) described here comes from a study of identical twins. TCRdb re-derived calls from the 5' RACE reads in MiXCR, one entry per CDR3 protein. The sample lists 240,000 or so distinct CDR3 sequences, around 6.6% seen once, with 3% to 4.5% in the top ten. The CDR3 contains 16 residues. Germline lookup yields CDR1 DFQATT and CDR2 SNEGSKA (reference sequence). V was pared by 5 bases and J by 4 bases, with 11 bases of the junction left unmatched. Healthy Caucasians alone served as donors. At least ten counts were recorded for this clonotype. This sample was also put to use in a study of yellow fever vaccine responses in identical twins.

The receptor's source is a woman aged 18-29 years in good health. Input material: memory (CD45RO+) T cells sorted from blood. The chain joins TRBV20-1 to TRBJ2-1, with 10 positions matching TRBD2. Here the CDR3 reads CSAEIQGLAIYNEQFF. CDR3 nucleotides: TGCAGTGCTGAAATTCAGGGACTAGCGATTTACAATGAGCAGTTCTTC.